Below, 32 T cell receptor beta chains from the same sample are listed, as sequenced in a study of T cells in Graves' hyperthyroidism and ophthalmopathy. Authors of the study amplified TCR beta CDR3 regions from RNA transcripts. In the first-round RT-PCR of the TCR CDR3, the HTBI primer set was used. TCRdb reprocessed the multiplex PCR reads with MiXCR, giving one entry per CDR3 protein. The data contain 400,000 to 500,000 distinct CDR3 sequences, under 15% of them singletons. The sample was blood. All receptors derive from a man younger than 35 with Graves' ophthalmopathy.

This clonotype has at least ten counts. V gene TRBV24-1 combines with J gene TRBJ1-4, with D perhaps matching TRBD1 (6 bases). Trimming removed 4 bases from V and 7 bases from J, with 15 bases in between. The length of the CDR3 is 15 residues. The germline V gene has CDR1 KGHDR and CDR2 SFDVKD. This chain's CDR3 is CATSDSQGHSEKLFF. CDR3 DNA sequence: TGTGCCACCAGTGACTCACAGGGACATAGTGAAAAACTGTTTTTT.

This clonotype was seen a handful of times. The chain uses TRBV30 and TRBJ2-7, with 8 bases lining up with TRBD1. V shed 0 bases and J 3 bases; nucleotides not matched to a gene: 7. This CDR3 is 15 amino acids long. Germline V CDR1 and CDR2: GTSNPN, SVGIG (reference sequence). The CDR3 sequence is CAWSVAPGGVYEQYF. CDR3 nucleotides: TGTGCCTGGAGTGTGGCCCCAGGGGGCGTCTACGAGCAGTACTTC.

A word on this clonotype: Being one base from a much bigger clone, this may be a read error. V is TRBV20-1 and J is TRBJ2-1; no definite D call. V was cut by 4 bases and J by 5 bases, with 18 bases left in between. CDR3 size: 15 residues. The germline V gene has CDR1 DFQATT and CDR2 SNEGSKA (reference sequence). The CDR3 reads CSAKLGRRTHNEQFF. The CDR3 bases are TGCAGTGCTAAACTTGGCAGGAGAACCCACAATGAGCAGTTCTTC.

The table lists this clonotype with many counts. This chain uses TRBV18 with TRBJ1-6, with TRBD1 identical over 8 bases. The CDR3 contains 16 residues. Germline V CDR1 and CDR2: KGHSH, LQKENI. Trimming cost V 1 base and J 9 bases; bases outside gene matches: 8. The CDR3 DNA sequence: TGTGCCAGCTCACCACAGGACAGGGTTTTAGCTTCACCCCTCCACTTT. Translation gives CASSPQDRVLASPLHF.

Ten or more counts support this clonotype. The V call is TRBV12-3 or TRBV12-4, the J call TRBJ2-2; D assignment may be TRBD1 or TRBD2 (5 bases each). The V gene lost 5 bases and the J gene lost 9 bases, with 13 bases spanning the gap. This CDR3 has 13 residues. The CDR3 sequence is CASSHGTTRELFF. The CDR3 bases are TGTGCCAGCAGTCACGGGACGACCCGGGAGCTGTTTTTT.

This clonotype was detected many times. The chain joins TRBV13 to TRBJ2-7; tentatively, D is TRBD2 (6 bases). Germline CDR1 and CDR2: PRHDT and FYEKMQ (reference sequence). With 6 bases removed from V and 5 bases from J, the gap between germline ends came to 20 bases. This CDR3 is built from 15 residues. The CDR3 is CASSSLLAPSNEQYF. The CDR3 DNA reads TGTGCCAGCAGTTCCCTACTAGCTCCCTCGAACGAGCAGTACTTC.

This clonotype was detected many times. J is TRBJ2-7 and V is TRBV3-1; 8 nucleotides line up with TRBD1. V lost 3 bases to trimming and J lost 4 bases; unmatched junction nucleotides: 11. Germline V gene data show CDR1 as LGHDT and CDR2 as YNNKEL (reference sequence). This CDR3 is built from 16 residues. CDR3 protein: CASSHLRGRRPYEQYF. The CDR3 coding sequence is TGTGCCAGCAGCCACCTCAGGGGGCGACGTCCTTACGAGCAGTACTTC.

This rearrangement joins TRBV4-1 to TRBJ2-3, with TRBD2 matching over 10 bases. The trim removed 0 bases at V and 8 bases at J, leaving 14 bases unmatched. This CDR3 is built from 18 residues. Germline loops: CDR1 MGHRA, CDR2 YSYEKL. The CDR3 here is CASSQDPRTSGLARTQYF. CDR3 bases: TGCGCCAGCAGCCAAGATCCTCGGACTAGCGGTTTAGCTCGTACGCAGTATTTT.

This clonotype was counted ten times or more. This CDR3 is CASSLVGSGDNYEQYF. The DNA for the CDR3 is TGTGCCAGCAGCTTAGTCGGATCCGGGGACAACTACGAGCAGTACTTC. J is TRBJ2-7 and V is TRBV7-6; weak D call: TRBD1 (6 bases). The CDR3 sequence is 16 residues long. V was clipped by 1 base and J by 3 bases, with 16 bases between them. Germline CDR1 and CDR2: SGHVS and FNYEAQ.

The table lists this clonotype with a few counts. V and J are TRBV9 and TRBJ2-5; D possibly uses TRBD1 or TRBD2 (5 bases each). Deletions cut 4 bases from V and 5 bases from J, with 15 bases between. The CDR3 length is 14 residues. Per germline, CDR1 SGDLS and CDR2 YYNGEE. CDR3 protein: CASSPAGGVETQYF. As DNA, the CDR3 is TGTGCCAGCAGCCCTGCTGGGGGAGTTGAGACCCAGTACTTC.

This clonotype showed up many times. This sequence joins TRBV7-2 and TRBJ2-3; either TRBD1 or TRBD2 may supply D (6 bases each). CDR1 and CDR2 from the germline V gene are SGHTA and FQGNSA. V lost 1 base and J 11 bases, leaving 13 bases between the germline ends. The CDR3 extends over 13 amino acids. This CDR3 reads CASSLVVGGGQYF. The CDR3, as DNA: TGTGCCAGCAGCTTAGTTGTGGGGGGCGGGCAGTATTTT.

As for this clonotype: It may be a read error: a sequence one base away is much more abundant. The chain employs TRBV15 and TRBJ2-7; TRBD1 matches 7 bases. The CDR3 contains 14 residues. The germline V gene encodes CDR1 LNHNV and CDR2 YYDKDF (reference sequence). CDR3 in DNA: TGTGCCACCAGCAGAGGACAGGGTCCCTACGAGCAGTGCTTC. It codes for CATSRGQGPYEQCF.

This clonotype was counted ten times or more. The genes are TRBV20-1 and TRBJ2-1; the D is unclear. The CDR3 covers 11 residues. CDR1 and CDR2 from the germline V gene are DFQATT and SNEGSKA (reference sequence). V was shortened by 3 bases and J by 5 bases, with 5 bases between the two germline ends. The chain's CDR3 is CSASNNNEQFF. In DNA, the CDR3 is TGCAGTGCTAGCAACAACAATGAGCAGTTCTTC.

This clonotype was seen at least ten times. This rearrangement joins TRBV6-5 to TRBJ2-7; the D gene is possibly TRBD1 (5 bases). The CDR3 is 15 amino acids. CDR1 is MNHEY and CDR2 is SVGAGI in the germline V gene. The V end lost 0 bases, the J end lost 2 bases, and 11 bases lay between the germline ends. The CDR3 sequence is CASSYSGQQTYEQYF. In DNA, the CDR3 is TGTGCCAGCAGTTACTCGGGGCAGCAAACCTACGAGCAGTACTTC.

J is TRBJ1-1 and V is TRBV25-1; D might be TRBD1 (5 bases). This CDR3 has 14 amino acids. The ends were cut back, 7 bases at V and 5 bases at J, with 17 bases in the middle. CDR1 is MGHDK, CDR2 SYGVNS, per germline. In nucleotides, the CDR3 is TGTGCCAGCACCGACACCTGGGGGGGTACTGAAGCTTTCTTT. Translation: CASTDTWGGTEAFF.

This chain connects TRBV6-1 to TRBJ2-1, with 8 bases identical to TRBD2. From germline, CDR1 is MNHNS and CDR2 SASEGT. Trimming took 7 bases from V and 6 from J; bases not matched to a gene: 20. CDR3 length: 18 residues. The CDR3 protein is CASTNDPQSGSSGNEQFF. CDR3 sequence (DNA): TGTGCCAGCACTAACGACCCTCAAAGCGGGAGTTCTGGCAATGAGCAGTTCTTC.

J is TRBJ1-2 and V is TRBV4-2; TRBD1 is a possible D gene (5 bases). V was pared by 5 bases and J by 8 bases, with 18 bases between. This CDR3 is 14 amino acids long. Germline values: CDR1 LGHNA, CDR2 YNFKEQ. The CDR3 DNA is TGTGCCAGCAGCAAAAGCGGGGGTTCGGGGGGCTACACCTTC. It is translated as CASSKSGGSGGYTF.

The chain uses TRBV6-5 and TRBJ2-5; tentative D call: TRBD1 (5 bases). The CDR3 runs 14 residues. V lost 0 bases and J lost 2, with 7 bases in between. In germline, CDR1 is MNHEY, CDR2 SVGAGI. The CDR3 DNA sequence: TGTGCCAGCAGTTACTCTTCAGGGCAAGAGACCCAGTACTTC. Translation: CASSYSSGQETQYF.

In this sample, this clonotype turned up a few times. J is TRBJ1-2 and V is TRBV7-9, with D possibly TRBD1 on 5 matching bases. V lost 5 bases and J 13 bases, leaving 11 bases between the germline ends. The CDR3 totals 10 residues. Germline V gene data show CDR1 as SEHNR and CDR2 as FQNEAQ (reference sequence). This CDR3 reads CASSPGQGTF. Here the CDR3 DNA reads TGTGCCAGCAGCCCTGGGCAGGGCACCTTC.

Comments on this clonotype: Just one base apart from a much larger clone, this may be a read error. V usage is TRBV30 and J usage is TRBJ2-3; D perhaps matches TRBD2 (6 bases). V lost 7 bases and J 4 bases, leaving 15 bases between the germline ends. CDR3 length: 13 amino acids. Germline CDR1 GTSNPN, CDR2 SVGIG (reference sequence). This CDR3 reads CASASSDADTQYF. The DNA for the CDR3 is TGTGCCTCGGCGTCTAGCGATGCAGATACGCAGTATTTT.

This clonotype was observed at least ten times. V gene TRBV6-1 combines with J gene TRBJ1-1; TRBD1 aligns across 7 bases. Per the germline V gene, CDR1 is MNHNS and CDR2 is SASEGT. The CDR3 covers 14 residues. The V gene end was trimmed by 6 bases and the J gene end by 2 bases; junction bases not matched to a gene: 6. The CDR3 sequence is CASRQGQQNTEAFF. CDR3 nucleotide sequence: TGTGCCAGCAGACAGGGACAGCAAAACACTGAAGCTTTCTTT.

This sequence joins TRBV7-9 and TRBJ1-1, with D uncertain. The germline gives CDR1 SEHNR, CDR2 FQNEAQ (reference sequence). The CDR3 has 14 amino acids. V was trimmed by 1 base and J by 11 bases, leaving 17 bases between them. CDR3 residues: CASSLGSGEPDAFF. CDR3 bases: TGTGCCAGCAGCTTAGGCTCCGGGGAACCCGATGCTTTCTTT.

This clonotype showed up many times. As DNA, the CDR3 is TGCGCCAGCAGCTTGGCCGGGAGCTACACCTACGAGCAGTACTTC. The encoded protein is CASSLAGSYTYEQYF. This rearrangement joins TRBV5-1 to TRBJ2-7, with TRBD2 as a possible D gene (6 bases). The germline V gene has CDR1 SGHRS and CDR2 YFSETQ. The CDR3 has 15 amino acids. V was clipped by 0 bases and J by 2 bases, with 12 bases between them.

This clonotype was seen only a few times. This sequence joins TRBV6-4 and TRBJ1-4; D gene uncertain. Trimming removed 2 bases from V and 3 bases from J, with 13 bases in between. CDR1 is MRHNA and CDR2 is SNTAGT in the germline V gene. This CDR3 spans 16 amino acids. As DNA, the CDR3 is TGTGCCAGCAGTGACCCGGCCAAAATCGCTAATGAAAAACTGTTTTTT. Protein: CASSDPAKIANEKLFF.

This clonotype was detected only a few times. With a much larger clone just one base away, this may be a read error. The rearrangement joins TRBV6-5 to TRBJ2-7, with 8 bases matching TRBD1. The DNA end lines up better with TRBJ2-1; the J call may be wrong. This CDR3 spans 15 amino acids. Per the germline V gene, CDR1 is MNHEY and CDR2 is SVGAGI. For the CDR3, the DNA is TGTGCCAGCAGTTCCTCCGGGACAGGAGTCTACGAGCAGTTCTTC. Protein sequence: CASSSSGTGVYEQFF.

This clonotype showed up many times. The chain employs TRBV6-1 and TRBJ1-5, with unresolved D. Germline V gives CDR1 MNHNS, CDR2 SASEGT. The V and J ends lost 11 bases and 5 bases respectively, with 13 bases between them. The CDR3 spans 12 residues. In DNA, the CDR3 is TGTGCCTCCGGCGGTCATGATCAGCCCCAGCATTTT. Translated: CASGGHDQPQHF.

This clonotype has at least ten counts. This chain joins TRBV27 and TRBJ2-4; weak D call: TRBD2 (6 bases). The CDR3 covers 13 residues. Germline V CDR1 and CDR2: MNHEY, SMNVEV (reference sequence). V lost 7 bases to trimming and J lost 7 bases, with 14 bases between them. Here the CDR3 DNA reads TGTGCCAGCAACTCCGGGGCGGGGAACATTCAGTACTTC. The encoded protein is CASNSGAGNIQYF.

This clonotype was detected many times. The chain recombines TRBV12-3 or TRBV12-4 with TRBJ2-2; 9 positions agree with TRBD2. The junction had 12 bases not matched to a gene; V was cut back by 7 bases and J by 6 bases. The CDR3 loop spans 16 amino acids. DNA of the CDR3: TGTGCCAGCACCACTTGGGTTAGCGGGAGACCCGGGGAGCTGTTTTTT. Translated, it gives CASTTWVSGRPGELFF.

This clonotype came up many times. This chain joins TRBV10-3 and TRBJ1-1, with no clear D. Looked up from germline, CDR1 is ENHRY and CDR2 is SYGVKD. The CDR3 is 13 residues long. V lost 4 bases to trimming and J lost 0 bases, with 6 bases between them. CDR3 DNA: TGTGCCATCAGTGCAGGAGTGAACACTGAAGCTTTCTTT. Encoded protein: CAISAGVNTEAFF.

This clonotype was seen many times. The rearrangement joins TRBV7-6 to TRBJ1-2, with a weak D call TRBD1 (6 bases). With 2 bases removed from V and 8 bases from J, the gap between germline ends came to 15 bases. The germline V gene encodes CDR1 SGHVS and CDR2 FNYEAQ. The length of the CDR3 is 14 residues. CDR3 bases: TGTGCCAGCAGCTTACAACAGGGATCGGAAGGCTACACCTTC. It translates to CASSLQQGSEGYTF. Drawing the rest from reference TRBV7-6 and TRBJ1-2, the complete variable domain is GAGVSQSPRYKVTKRGQDVALRCDPISGHVSLYWYRQALGQGPEFLTYFNYEAQQDKSGLPNDRFSAERPEGSISTLTIQRTEQRDSAMYRCASSLQQGSEGYTFGSGTRLTVV.

This clonotype appeared many times. The V gene is TRBV3-1, the J gene TRBJ2-5; maybe TRBD2 (6 bases). Germline V gene sequence: CDR1 LGHDT, CDR2 YNNKEL (reference sequence). Trimming removed 7 bases at V and 3 bases at J, with 18 bases between. This CDR3 is 15 amino acids long. CDR3 residues: CASKPAGTLEETQYF. In DNA, the CDR3 is TGTGCCAGCAAACCGGCCGGGACTTTAGAAGAGACCCAGTACTTC.

This chain uses TRBV5-1 with TRBJ1-1; maybe TRBD1 (5 bases). Per germline, CDR1 SGHRS and CDR2 YFSETQ. This CDR3 region has 13 residues. V was cut by 4 bases and J by 3 bases, with 10 bases left in between. The DNA of the CDR3 is TGCGCCAGCAGCGGATCCAGGGACACTGAAGCTTTCTTT. Translating it yields CASSGSRDTEAFF.